This TCR beta chain comes out of a study of response to subunit inactivated influenza vaccine. Study-level results: That few new T cells are recruited by each seasonal influenza vaccination was the authors' suggestion.

TCRdb re-called the RT-PCR reads through MiXCR, storing one row per CDR3 protein. The profile shows just over 300,000 distinct CDR3 sequences, about 20% of them singletons. A few counts support this clonotype. The target antigen is unknown. Trimming took 10 bases from V and 8 from J; bases not matched to a gene: 7. Looked up from germline, CDR1 is MDHEN and CDR2 is SYDVKM. This CDR3 is 13 amino acids long. The chain joins TRBV28 to TRBJ1-6; 8 bases agree with TRBD1. Sequences were derived from PBMCs from blood, sampled roughly 20 months after vaccination. This clonotype was sampled from a man in his fifties or sixties who received an inactivated influenza vaccine. This CDR3 reads CAIREGQDSPLHF. CDR3 in DNA: TGTGCCATCCGGGAGGGACAGGATTCACCCCTCCACTTT.